Given below is one TCR beta chain in context. This entry is derived from a study of T cell changes during pregnancy in multiple sclerosis. CDR1 is SQVTM and CDR2 is ANQGSEA in the germline V gene. CDR3 length: 14 amino acids. V lost 4 bases and J lost 0, with 10 bases in between. This table comes from immunoSEQ multiplex PCR, and its TCRdb copy is limited to in-frame clones, with some not included. The sample lists over 70,000 clones, around 90% occurring once. This sequence was found in a female donor in good health, enrolled as a control in a pregnancy study. The chain employs TRBV29-1 and TRBJ1-5; possibly TRBD1 for D (6 bases). The sample here was peripheral blood, taken in the first trimester of pregnancy. CDR3: CSVGGGISNQPQHF. The DNA of the CDR3 is TGCAGCGTTGGAGGGGGTATTAGCAATCAGCCCCAGCATTTT.